The clone carrying this T cell receptor beta chain appeared a few times. Its target is not known. Generation of TCR beta libraries employed quantitative 5'-RACE incorporating molecular barcodes. TCRdb re-analysed the 5' RACE reads in MiXCR, keeping a single row per CDR3 protein. Of 470,000 or so distinct CDR3 sequences in the sample, about 25% were seen once. This sample was included in a study of CD8 T cells in ankylosing spondylitis. Study-wide points: Peripheral blood held disease-linked clones only at relatively low frequency, and these were CD8+. Before this, some motif variants had been reported in reactive arthritis synovial fluid and blood. Within ankylosing spondylitis blood, a TCR beta motif made up of eight highly homologous variants appeared to be characteristic. Matched ankylosing spondylitis synovial fluid reportedly contained a significantly enriched population of disease-linked clones.

Germline lookup yields CDR1 SQVTM and CDR2 ANQGSEA. There are 14 residues in the CDR3. V dropped 8 bases and J dropped 7; count of bases not matched to a gene: 7. The specimen sequenced was blood, either unsorted or a sorted T cell fraction (not recorded which). The V call is TRBV29-1, the J call TRBJ2-1; 14 nucleotides line up with TRBD2. The receptor's source is a male donor with ankylosing spondylitis. As DNA, the CDR3 is TGCAGCTGCCTGGGACTAGCGGGAGTGAATGAGCAGTTCTTC. Protein: CSCLGLAGVNEQFF.